This TCR beta chain was found in a study of T cell repertoires in cytomegalovirus infection. Study as a whole: Recently identified HLA-C-restricted CMV epitopes were among the peptides used.

The CDR3 contains 13 residues. In germline, CDR1 is MNHEY, CDR2 SVGEGT. V shed 6 bases and J shed 3 bases, with 9 bases lying between them. This clonotype was seen a handful of times. The antigen remains unidentified. TCRdb reprocessed the reads with MiXCR, giving one entry per CDR3 protein. The data contain about 900,000 distinct CDR3 sequences, approximately 31% of them seen just once; the ten biggest clones take up 13%. This chain joins TRBV6-2 or TRBV6-3 and TRBJ2-1; D remains unclear. The origin of this receptor is a human donor in good health (CMV status not recorded). Some clones in this sample may be carry-over from other donors' samples. The sequencing here drew on cultured CD8+ T cells from PBMCs, taken from culture after CMV antigen stimulation. The CDR3 loop is CASSRENYNEQFF. The CDR3 coding sequence is TGTGCCAGCAGCCGCGAGAACTACAATGAGCAGTTCTTC.